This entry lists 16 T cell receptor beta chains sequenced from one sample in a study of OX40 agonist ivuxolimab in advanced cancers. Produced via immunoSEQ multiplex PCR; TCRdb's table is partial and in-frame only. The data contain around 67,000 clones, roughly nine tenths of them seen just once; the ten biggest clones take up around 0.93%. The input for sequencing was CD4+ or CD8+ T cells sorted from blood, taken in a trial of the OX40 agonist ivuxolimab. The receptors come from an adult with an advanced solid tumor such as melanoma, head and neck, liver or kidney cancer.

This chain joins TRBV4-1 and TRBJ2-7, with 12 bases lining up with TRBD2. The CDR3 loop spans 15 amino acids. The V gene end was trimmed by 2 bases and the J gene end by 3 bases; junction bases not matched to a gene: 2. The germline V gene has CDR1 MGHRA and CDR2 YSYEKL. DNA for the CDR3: TGCGCCAGCAGCCAACTAGCGGGAGGGGGCTACGAGCAGTACTTC. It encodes CASSQLAGGGYEQYF.

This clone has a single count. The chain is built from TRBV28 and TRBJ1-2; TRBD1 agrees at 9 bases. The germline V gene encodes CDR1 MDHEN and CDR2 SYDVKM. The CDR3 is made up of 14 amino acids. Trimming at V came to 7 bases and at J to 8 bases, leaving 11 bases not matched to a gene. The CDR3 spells CASTLRDRVLGYTF. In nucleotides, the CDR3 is TGTGCCAGCACCCTCCGGGACAGGGTATTAGGCTACACCTTC.

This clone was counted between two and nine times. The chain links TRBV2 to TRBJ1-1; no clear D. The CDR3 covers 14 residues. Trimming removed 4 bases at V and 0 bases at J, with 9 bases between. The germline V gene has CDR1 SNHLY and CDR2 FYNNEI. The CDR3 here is CASSARSMNTEAFF. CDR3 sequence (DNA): TGTGCCAGCAGTGCTAGATCTATGAACACTGAAGCTTTCTTT.

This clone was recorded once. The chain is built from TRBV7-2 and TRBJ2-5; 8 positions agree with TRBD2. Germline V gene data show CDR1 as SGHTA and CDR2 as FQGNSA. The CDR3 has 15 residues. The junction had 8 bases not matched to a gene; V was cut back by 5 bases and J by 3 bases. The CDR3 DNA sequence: TGTGCCAGCAGCCCCTCTGGGACTAGAGAAGAGACCCAGTACTTC. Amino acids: CASSPSGTREETQYF.

CDR3 sequence (DNA): TGTGCCAGCAGCCCCATTACAGGGTTGAACACTGAAGCTTTCTTT. Translated: CASSPITGLNTEAFF. J is TRBJ1-1 and V is TRBV4-2, with a weak D call TRBD1 (6 bases). With 4 bases removed from V and 0 bases from J, the gap between germline ends came to 12 bases. This CDR3 comprises 15 residues. The germline gives CDR1 LGHNA, CDR2 YNFKEQ.

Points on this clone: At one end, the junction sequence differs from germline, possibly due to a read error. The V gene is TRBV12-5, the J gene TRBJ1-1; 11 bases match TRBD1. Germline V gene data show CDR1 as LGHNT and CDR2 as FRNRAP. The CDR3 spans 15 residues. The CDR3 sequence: CASVGQGERVSEAFF. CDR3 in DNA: TGTGCAAGTGTGGGACAGGGGGAAAGGGTGTCTGAAGCTTTCTTT.

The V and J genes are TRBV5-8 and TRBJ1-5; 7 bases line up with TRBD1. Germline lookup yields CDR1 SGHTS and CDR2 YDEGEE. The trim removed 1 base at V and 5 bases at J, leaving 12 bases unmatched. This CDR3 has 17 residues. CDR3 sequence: CASSLRGRGLRDQPQHF. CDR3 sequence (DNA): TGTGCCAGCAGCTTGAGGGGCAGGGGGTTAAGGGATCAGCCCCAGCATTTT.

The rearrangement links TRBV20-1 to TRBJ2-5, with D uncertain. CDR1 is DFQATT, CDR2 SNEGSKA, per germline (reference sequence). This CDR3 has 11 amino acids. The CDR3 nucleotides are TGCAGCCGGGTTACGGGAGAGACCCAGTACTTC. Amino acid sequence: CSRVTGETQYF.

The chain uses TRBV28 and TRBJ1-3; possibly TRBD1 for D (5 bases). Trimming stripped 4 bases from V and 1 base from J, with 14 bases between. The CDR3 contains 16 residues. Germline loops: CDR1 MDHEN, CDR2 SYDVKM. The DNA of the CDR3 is TGTGCCAGCAGTTCCCCCACAGGCCCGTCTGGAAACACCATATATTTT. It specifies CASSSPTGPSGNTIYF.

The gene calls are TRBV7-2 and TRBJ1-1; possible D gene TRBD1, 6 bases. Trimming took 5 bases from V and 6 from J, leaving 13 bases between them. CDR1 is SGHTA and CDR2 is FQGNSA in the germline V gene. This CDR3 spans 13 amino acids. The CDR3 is CASSGGGAPEAFF. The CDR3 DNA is TGTGCCAGCAGCGGTGGGGGCGCCCCTGAAGCTTTCTTT. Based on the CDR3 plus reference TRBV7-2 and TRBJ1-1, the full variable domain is GAGVSQSPSNKVTEKGKDVELRCDPISGHTALYWYRQSLGQGLEFLIYFQGNSAPDKSGLPSDRFSAERTGGSVSTLTIQRTQQEDSAVYLCASSGGGAPEAFFGQGTRLTVV.

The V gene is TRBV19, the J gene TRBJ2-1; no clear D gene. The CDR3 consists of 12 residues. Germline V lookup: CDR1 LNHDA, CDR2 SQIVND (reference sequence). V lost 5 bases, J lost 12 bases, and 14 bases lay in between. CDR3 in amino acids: CASSVPGFGQFF. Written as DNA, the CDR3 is TGTGCCAGTAGTGTCCCCGGGTTTGGGCAGTTCTTC.

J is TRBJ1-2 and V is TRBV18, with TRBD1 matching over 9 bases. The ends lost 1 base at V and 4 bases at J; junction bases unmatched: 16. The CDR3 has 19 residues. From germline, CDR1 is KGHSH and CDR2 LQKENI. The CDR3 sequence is CASSPQALQGARTSYGYTF. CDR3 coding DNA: TGTGCCAGCTCACCACAAGCCTTACAGGGGGCGCGGACATCCTATGGCTACACCTTC.

CDR3 sequence (DNA): TGTGCCAGCAGCCAAGACCTACCGGGACAGGGGTCTGGAAACACCATATATTTT. Protein: CASSQDLPGQGSGNTIYF. This chain uses TRBV4-2 with TRBJ1-3; 10 bases match TRBD1. V trimming: 0 bases; J trimming: 1 base; junction bases outside the gene matches: 6. The CDR3 is 18 amino acids. CDR1 and CDR2 from the germline V gene are LGHNA and YNFKEQ.

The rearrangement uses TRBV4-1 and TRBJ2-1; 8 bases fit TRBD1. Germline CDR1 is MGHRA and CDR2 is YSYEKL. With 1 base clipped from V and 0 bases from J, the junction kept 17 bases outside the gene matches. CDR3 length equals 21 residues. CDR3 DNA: TGCGCCAGCAGCCAAGTCCCGGGACAGGAACGGATCGACAACTCCTACAATGAGCAGTTCTTC. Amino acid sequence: CASSQVPGQERIDNSYNEQFF.

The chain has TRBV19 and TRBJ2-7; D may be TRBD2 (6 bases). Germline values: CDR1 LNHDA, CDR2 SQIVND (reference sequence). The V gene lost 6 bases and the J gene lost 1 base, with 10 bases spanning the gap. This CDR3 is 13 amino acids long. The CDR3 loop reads CASRGLLSYEQYF. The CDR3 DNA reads TGTGCCAGTAGGGGACTGCTATCCTACGAGCAGTACTTC. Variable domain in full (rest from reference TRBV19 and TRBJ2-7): DGGITQSPKYLFRKEGQNVTLSCEQNLNHDAMYWYRQDPGQGLRLIYYSQIVNDFQKGDIAEGYSVSREKKESFPLTVTSAQKNPTAFYLCASRGLLSYEQYFGPGTRLTVT.

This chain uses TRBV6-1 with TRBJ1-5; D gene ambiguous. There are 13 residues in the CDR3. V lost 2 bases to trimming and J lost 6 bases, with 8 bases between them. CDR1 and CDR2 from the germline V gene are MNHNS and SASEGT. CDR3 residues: CASSEIGRQPQHF. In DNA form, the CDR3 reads TGTGCCAGCAGTGAAATCGGCCGTCAGCCCCAGCATTTT.